The sequence of this T cell receptor (beta chain) was determined in a study of control samples from healthy donors and cancer patients. This CDR3 region has 12 residues. Germline V CDR1 and CDR2: MNHEY, SMNVEV (reference sequence). V was clipped by 5 bases and J by 5 bases, with 8 bases between them. Method: immunoSEQ multiplex PCR; TCRdb's copy keeps in-frame clones and lacks some. The table includes around 140,000 clones, more than 90% detected once. This clonotype was obtained from a young man in good health. Input material: blood. The V call is TRBV27, the J call TRBJ2-3; TRBD2 is a possible D gene (5 bases). DNA for the CDR3: TGTGCCAGCAGTCCCGGGGTAGATACGCAGTATTTT. It specifies CASSPGVDTQYF.